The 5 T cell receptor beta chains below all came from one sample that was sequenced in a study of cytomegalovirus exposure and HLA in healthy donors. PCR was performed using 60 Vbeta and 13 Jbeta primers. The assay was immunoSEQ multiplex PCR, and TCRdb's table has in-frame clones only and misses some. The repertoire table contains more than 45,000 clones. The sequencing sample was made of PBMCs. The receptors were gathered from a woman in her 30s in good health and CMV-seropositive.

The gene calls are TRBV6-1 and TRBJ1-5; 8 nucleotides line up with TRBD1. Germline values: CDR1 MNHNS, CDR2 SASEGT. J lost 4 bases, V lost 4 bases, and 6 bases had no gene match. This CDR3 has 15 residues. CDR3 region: CASSGRTGFNQPQHF. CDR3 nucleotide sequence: TGTGCCAGCAGTGGGAGGACAGGGTTTAATCAGCCCCAGCATTTT.

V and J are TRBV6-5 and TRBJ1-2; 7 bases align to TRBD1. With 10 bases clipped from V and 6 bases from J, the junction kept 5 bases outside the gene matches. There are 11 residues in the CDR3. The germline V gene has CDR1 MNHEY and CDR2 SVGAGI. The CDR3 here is CATVTGDGYTF. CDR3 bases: TGTGCCACCGTAACAGGGGATGGCTACACCTTC.

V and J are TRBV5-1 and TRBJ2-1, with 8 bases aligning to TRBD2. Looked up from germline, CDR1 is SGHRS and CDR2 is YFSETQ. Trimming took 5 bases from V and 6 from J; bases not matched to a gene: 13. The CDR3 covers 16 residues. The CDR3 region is CASSIGHGTSVNEQFF. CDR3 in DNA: TGCGCCAGCAGTATTGGACACGGGACTAGTGTCAATGAGCAGTTCTTC.

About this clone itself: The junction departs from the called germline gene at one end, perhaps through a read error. The CDR3 DNA sequence: TGTGCTAGCAGCTGGGGGCGGAGTTCTTCGGGACGTCAGCCCCAGCATTTT. As protein: CASSWGRSSSGRQPQHF. V is TRBV7-7 and J is TRBJ1-5; tentative D call: TRBD1 (6 bases). This CDR3 contains 17 residues. CDR1 is SSHAT and CDR2 is FNYEAQ in the germline V gene (reference sequence). Supplemented by reference TRBV7-7 and TRBJ1-5, the full variable domain reads GAGVSQSPRYKVTKRGQDVTLRCDPISSHATLYWYQQALGQGPEFLTYFNYEAQPDKSGLPSDRFSAERPEGSISTLTIQRTEQRDSAMYRCASSWGRSSSGRQPQHFGDGTRLSIL.

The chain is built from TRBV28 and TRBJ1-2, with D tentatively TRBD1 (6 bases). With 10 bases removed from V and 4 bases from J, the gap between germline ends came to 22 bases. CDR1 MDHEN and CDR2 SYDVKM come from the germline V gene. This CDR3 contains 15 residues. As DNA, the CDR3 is TGTGCCACCAAGACGGCGGCAGGGGAGAGCTATGGCTACACCTTC. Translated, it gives CATKTAAGESYGYTF.